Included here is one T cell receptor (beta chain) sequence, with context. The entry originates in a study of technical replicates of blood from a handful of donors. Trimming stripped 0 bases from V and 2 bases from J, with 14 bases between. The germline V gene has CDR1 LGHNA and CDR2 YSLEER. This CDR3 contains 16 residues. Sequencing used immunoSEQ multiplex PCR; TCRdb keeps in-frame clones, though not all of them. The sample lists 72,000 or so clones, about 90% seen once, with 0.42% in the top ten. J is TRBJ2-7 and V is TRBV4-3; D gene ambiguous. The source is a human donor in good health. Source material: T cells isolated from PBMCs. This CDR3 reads CASSQDTPYEPYEQYF. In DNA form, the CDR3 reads TGCGCCAGCAGCCAAGATACTCCATACGAACCCTACGAGCAGTACTTC.